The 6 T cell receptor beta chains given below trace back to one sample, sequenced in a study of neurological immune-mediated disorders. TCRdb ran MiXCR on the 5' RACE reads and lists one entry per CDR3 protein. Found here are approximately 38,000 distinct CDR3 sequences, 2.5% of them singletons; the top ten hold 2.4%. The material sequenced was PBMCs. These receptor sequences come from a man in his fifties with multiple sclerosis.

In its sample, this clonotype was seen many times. The CDR3 DNA is TGCAGTGCTAGAGTGGGAGGGAACAGGGGGTCTGAAGGCTACACCTTC. Its protein product is CSARVGGNRGSEGYTF. The chain combines TRBV20-1 with TRBJ1-2; TRBD1 matches 8 bases. J gave up 8 bases and V 1 base, and 15 bases lay outside the gene matches. The CDR3 totals 16 residues. The V gene's germline CDR1 is DFQATT and CDR2 SNEGSKA (reference sequence).

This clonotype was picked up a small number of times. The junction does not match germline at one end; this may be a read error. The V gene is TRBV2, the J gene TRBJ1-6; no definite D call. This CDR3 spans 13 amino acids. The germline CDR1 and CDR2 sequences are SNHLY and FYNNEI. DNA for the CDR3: TGTGCCAGCAGTTTTGGGGATAATTCACCCCTCAACTTT. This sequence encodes CASSFGDNSPLNF.

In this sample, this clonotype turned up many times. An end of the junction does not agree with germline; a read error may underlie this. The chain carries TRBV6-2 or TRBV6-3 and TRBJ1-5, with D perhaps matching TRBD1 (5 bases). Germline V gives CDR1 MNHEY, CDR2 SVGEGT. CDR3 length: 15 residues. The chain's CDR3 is CASTGKGVSNQPQNF. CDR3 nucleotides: TGTGCCAGCACAGGGAAAGGGGTTAGCAATCAGCCCCAGAATTTT.

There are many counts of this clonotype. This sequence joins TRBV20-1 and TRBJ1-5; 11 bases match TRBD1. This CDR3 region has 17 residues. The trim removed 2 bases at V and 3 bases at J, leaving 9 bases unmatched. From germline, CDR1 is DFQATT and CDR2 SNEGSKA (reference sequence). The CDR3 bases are TGCAGTGCTAGAAGCCGGGACAGGGGGAATAACAATCAGCCCCAGCATTTT. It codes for CSARSRDRGNNNQPQHF.

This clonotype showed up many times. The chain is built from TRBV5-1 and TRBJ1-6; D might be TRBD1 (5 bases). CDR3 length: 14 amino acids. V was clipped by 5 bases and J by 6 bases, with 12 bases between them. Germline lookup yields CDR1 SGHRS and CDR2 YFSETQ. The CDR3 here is CASRRDRTNSPLHF. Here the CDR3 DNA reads TGCGCCAGCAGAAGGGACCGTACTAATTCACCCCTCCACTTT.

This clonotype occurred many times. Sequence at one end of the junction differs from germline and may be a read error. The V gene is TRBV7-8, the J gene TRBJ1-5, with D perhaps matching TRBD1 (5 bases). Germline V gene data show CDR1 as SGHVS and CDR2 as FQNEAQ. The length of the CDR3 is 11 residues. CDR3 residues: CASTMTGPQNF. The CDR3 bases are TGTGCCAGCACCATGACGGGGCCCCAGAATTTT.